These T cell receptor beta chains were read from a single sample in a study of blood T cell repertoires in COVID-19. Sequenced by immunoSEQ multiplex PCR; TCRdb stores in-frame clones only, minus some. The sample records 250,000 to 350,000 clones, about 88% being singletons. Sequenced material: peripheral blood. The receptors stem from a woman aged 55-70 years with acute or convalescent COVID-19. Both conserved end residues are part of each CDR3. A D gene is named only where the DNA matches it firmly. A row's size may be missing; if present it is once, few, many or a size class.

D	V	J	size	DNA	CDR3
.	TRBV7-2	TRBJ1-2	.	TGTGCCAGCAGCTTAGGGAGGTCGTCTAACTATGGCTACACCTTC	CASSLGRSSNYGYTF
.	TRBV7-9	TRBJ1-1	.	TGTGCCAGCAGTCGGGTCGACGCAGGGGAACGTACTGAAGCTTTCTTT	CASSRVDAGERTEAFF
.	TRBV6-5	TRBJ2-6	.	TGTGCCAGCAGTCCTATTAGCTCTGGGGCCAACGTCCTGACTTTC	CASSPISSGANVLTF
TRBD2	TRBV9	TRBJ2-2	.	TGTGCCAGCAGCCCCGCCGGGTCCAGCGGGGCTAACACCGGGGAGCTGTTTTTT	CASSPAGSSGANTGELFF
.	TRBV6-5	TRBJ1-1	.	TGTGCCAGCAGGGTCTGGGGGGGAAACACTGAAGCTTTCTTT	CASRVWGGNTEAFF
.	TRBV2	TRBJ1-2	few	TGTGCCAGCAGTCTTGGCGGACAGAACGGGAACTATGGCTACACCTTC	CASSLGGQNGNYGYTF
.	TRBV2	TRBJ1-5	.	TGTGCCAGCAGTGAATCTCCTCCCAGCGTGCAGCCCCAGCATTTT	CASSESPPSVQPQHF
.	TRBV7-9	TRBJ1-1	.	TGTGCCAGCAGCGCCCAGCGGGGGGTAAGGAACACTGAAGCTTTCTTT	CASSAQRGVRNTEAFF
TRBD1	TRBV28	TRBJ1-4	.	TGTGCCAGCGAAGGGGGCGTACATGAAAAACTGTTTTTT	CASEGGVHEKLFF
.	TRBV3-1/TRBV3-2	TRBJ1-1	.	TGTGCCAGCAGCCTTGGACTACAGGCGAACACTGAAGCTTTCTTT	CASSLGLQANTEAFF
TRBD2	TRBV7-9	TRBJ2-1	.	TGTGCCAGCAGCTTCAGACTAGCGGCCTACAATGAGCAGTTCTTC	CASSFRLAAYNEQFF
TRBD2	TRBV10-3	TRBJ2-1	.	TGTGCCATCAGTAAAGGGACTACATACAATGAGCAGTTCTTC	CAISKGTTYNEQFF
TRBD1	TRBV6-5	TRBJ1-5	.	TGTGCCAGCAGTTACTCGCAGGGGGCGGGTCAGCCCCAGCATTTT	CASSYSQGAGQPQHF
.	TRBV7-2	TRBJ2-7	.	TGTGCCAGCAGCTTAGTTTCTTCCTACGAGCAGTACTTC	CASSLVSSYEQYF
TRBD1	TRBV5-8	TRBJ1-5	.	TGTGCCAGCAGCCGAGGGACAGAACGAAATCAGCCCCAGCATTTT	CASSRGTERNQPQHF
TRBD1	TRBV4-3	TRBJ1-1	.	TGCGCCAGCAGCCATCCCGCGGACAGGGGAAATGTGGGCACTGAAGCTTTCTTT	CASSHPADRGNVGTEAFF
.	TRBV29-1	TRBJ1-1	.	TGCAGCGTTGTCGCCGTCGGAGCTTTCTTT	CSVVAVGAFF
.	TRBV5-4	TRBJ1-3	.	TGTGCCAGCAGCCCCTGGCAGGGGCAAGGAAACACCATATATTTT	CASSPWQGQGNTIYF
TRBD1	TRBV14	TRBJ1-1	.	TGTGCCAGCAGCCAAGTCAGGGGGGCTGAAGCTTTCTTT	CASSQVRGAEAFF
.	TRBV12-3/TRBV12-4	TRBJ1-4	.	TGTGCCAGCAGTCCCATCGACTCGGAAAAACTGTTTTTT	CASSPIDSEKLFF
.	TRBV15	TRBJ2-5	few	TGTGCCACCAGCAGAGGGCAGGGAATTGGGGAGACCCAGTACTTC	CATSRGQGIGETQYF
.	TRBV3-1/TRBV3-2	TRBJ2-1	.	TGTGCCAGCAGCCAAGACCGGTACAATGAGCAGTTCTTC	CASSQDRYNEQFF
.	TRBV9	TRBJ2-3	.	TGTGCCAGCAGCGTAGAACAGACCCCCTTCACAGATACGCAGTATTTT	CASSVEQTPFTDTQYF
TRBD1	TRBV7-9	TRBJ1-3	few	TGTGCCAGCAGCCGCGCGACAGGGTTCGGAAACACCATATATTTT	CASSRATGFGNTIYF
TRBD2	TRBV5-1	TRBJ2-1	once	TGCGCCAGCAGCTATCTAGCGGGAGGTCCCAATGAGCAGTTCTTC	CASSYLAGGPNEQFF
TRBD1	TRBV9	TRBJ2-5	.	TGTGCCAGCAGCGTGGGACAGGGCGGGGAGACCCAGTACTTC	CASSVGQGGETQYF
.	TRBV3-1/TRBV3-2	TRBJ2-7	.	TGTGCCAGCAGCCAAGTCATGGACTCCCGGGGTGGAGAGCAGTACTTC	CASSQVMDSRGGEQYF
.	TRBV11-2	TRBJ2-1	.	TGTGCCAGCAGCCAGACCTACGGGAATGAGCAGTTCTTC	CASSQTYGNEQFF